This T cell receptor beta chain was sequenced during a study of T-cell memory formation after mild COVID-19. Whole-study results and caveats: The CD4+ clones that contracted clustered mainly within CM and EM, and the CD8+ clones concentrated in EMRA.

This clonotype showed up just a few times. Antigen specificity is unknown. Germline CDR1 LGHNA, CDR2 YSLEER. This CDR3 is built from 15 residues. Trimming removed 4 bases from V and 8 bases from J; junction bases left unmatched: 8. Via MiXCR, TCRdb re-called the 5' RACE reads, giving one row per CDR3 protein. The sample lists 190,000 or so distinct CDR3 sequences, 20% to 25% occurring once. The receptor was isolated from an adult woman who had mild COVID-19 (a few samples of this study predate the infection). Cell type and time point are not known. The sequenced sample was PBMCs or a T cell subset sorted from them (not recorded which). The chain links TRBV4-3 to TRBJ2-1; 10 bases map to TRBD2. The CDR3 here is CASSPTLAGVHEQFF. DNA for the CDR3: TGCGCCAGCAGCCCCACCCTAGCGGGAGTTCATGAGCAGTTCTTC.